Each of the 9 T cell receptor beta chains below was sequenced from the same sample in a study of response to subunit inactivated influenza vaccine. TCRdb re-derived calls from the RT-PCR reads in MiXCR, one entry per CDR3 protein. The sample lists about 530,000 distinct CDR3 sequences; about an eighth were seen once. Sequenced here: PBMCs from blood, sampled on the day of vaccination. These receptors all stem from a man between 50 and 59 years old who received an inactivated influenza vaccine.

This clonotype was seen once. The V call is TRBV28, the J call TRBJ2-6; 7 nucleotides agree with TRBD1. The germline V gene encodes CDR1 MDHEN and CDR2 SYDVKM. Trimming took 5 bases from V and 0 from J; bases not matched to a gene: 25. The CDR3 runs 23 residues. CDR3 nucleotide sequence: TGTGCCAGCAGTCTGTTGAAATGGGGGTCACGGACAGGAACCCACTCTGGGGCCAACGTCCTGACTTTC. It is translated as CASSLLKWGSRTGTHSGANVLTF. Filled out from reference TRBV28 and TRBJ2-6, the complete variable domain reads DVKVTQSSRYLVKRTGEKVFLECVQDMDHENMFWYRQDPGLGLRLIYFSYDVKMKEKGDIPEGYSVSREKKERFSLILESASTNQTSMYLCASSLLKWGSRTGTHSGANVLTFGAGSRLTVL.

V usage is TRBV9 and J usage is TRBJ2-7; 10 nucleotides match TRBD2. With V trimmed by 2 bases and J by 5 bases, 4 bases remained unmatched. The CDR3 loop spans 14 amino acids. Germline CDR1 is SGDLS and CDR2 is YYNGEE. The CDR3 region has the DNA TGTGCCAGCAGCGTCCTAGCGGGAGCTGACGAGCAGTACTTC. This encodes CASSVLAGADEQYF.

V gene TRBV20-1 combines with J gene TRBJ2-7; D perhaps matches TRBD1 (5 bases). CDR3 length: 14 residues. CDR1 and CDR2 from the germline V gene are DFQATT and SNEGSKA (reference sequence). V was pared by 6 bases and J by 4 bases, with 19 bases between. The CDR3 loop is CSAPRRVGEYEQYF. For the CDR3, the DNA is TGCAGTGCCCCCCGCAGGGTTGGGGAATACGAGCAGTACTTC.

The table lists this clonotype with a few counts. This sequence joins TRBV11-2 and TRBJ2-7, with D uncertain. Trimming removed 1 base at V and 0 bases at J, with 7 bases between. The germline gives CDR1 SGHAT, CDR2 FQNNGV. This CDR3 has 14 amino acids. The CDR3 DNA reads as TGTGCCAGCAGCTTAGTTCTTTACTCCTACGAGCAGTACTTC. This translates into CASSLVLYSYEQYF.

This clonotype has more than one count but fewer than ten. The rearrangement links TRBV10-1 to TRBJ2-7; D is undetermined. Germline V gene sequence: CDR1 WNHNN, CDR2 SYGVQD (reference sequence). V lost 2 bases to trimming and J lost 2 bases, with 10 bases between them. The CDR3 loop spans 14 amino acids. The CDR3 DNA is TGCGCCAGCAGTGAGGTATTCCGACCCTACGAGCAGTACTTC. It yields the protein CASSEVFRPYEQYF.

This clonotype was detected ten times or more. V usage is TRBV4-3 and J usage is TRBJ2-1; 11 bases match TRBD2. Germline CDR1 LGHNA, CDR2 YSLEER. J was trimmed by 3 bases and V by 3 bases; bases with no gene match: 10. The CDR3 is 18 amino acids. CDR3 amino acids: CASSQGLGTSGSYNEQFF. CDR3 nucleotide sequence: TGCGCCAGCAGCCAGGGACTAGGAACTAGCGGGAGCTACAATGAGCAGTTCTTC.

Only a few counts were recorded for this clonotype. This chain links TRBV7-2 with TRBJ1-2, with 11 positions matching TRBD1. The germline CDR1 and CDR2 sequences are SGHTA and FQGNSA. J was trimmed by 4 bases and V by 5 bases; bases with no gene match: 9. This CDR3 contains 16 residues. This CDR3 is CASSQGQGASGYGYTF. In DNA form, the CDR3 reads TGTGCCAGCAGCCAAGGACAGGGGGCCTCTGGCTATGGCTACACCTTC.

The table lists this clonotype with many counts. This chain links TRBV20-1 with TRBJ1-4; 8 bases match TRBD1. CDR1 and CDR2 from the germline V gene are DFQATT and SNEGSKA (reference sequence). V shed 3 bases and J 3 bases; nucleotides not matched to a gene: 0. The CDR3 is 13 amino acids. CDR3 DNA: TGCAGTGCTAGGACAGGGGCTAATGAAAAACTGTTTTTT. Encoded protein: CSARTGANEKLFF.

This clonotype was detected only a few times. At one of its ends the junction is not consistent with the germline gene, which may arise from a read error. The CDR3 sequence is CAGRTSYEQYF. The CDR3 DNA follows: TGTGCCGGCAGGACCTCCTACGAGCAGTACTTC. The V and J genes are TRBV2 and TRBJ2-7; D remains unclear. This CDR3 is built from 11 residues. Germline V gene data show CDR1 as SNHLY and CDR2 as FYNNEI.